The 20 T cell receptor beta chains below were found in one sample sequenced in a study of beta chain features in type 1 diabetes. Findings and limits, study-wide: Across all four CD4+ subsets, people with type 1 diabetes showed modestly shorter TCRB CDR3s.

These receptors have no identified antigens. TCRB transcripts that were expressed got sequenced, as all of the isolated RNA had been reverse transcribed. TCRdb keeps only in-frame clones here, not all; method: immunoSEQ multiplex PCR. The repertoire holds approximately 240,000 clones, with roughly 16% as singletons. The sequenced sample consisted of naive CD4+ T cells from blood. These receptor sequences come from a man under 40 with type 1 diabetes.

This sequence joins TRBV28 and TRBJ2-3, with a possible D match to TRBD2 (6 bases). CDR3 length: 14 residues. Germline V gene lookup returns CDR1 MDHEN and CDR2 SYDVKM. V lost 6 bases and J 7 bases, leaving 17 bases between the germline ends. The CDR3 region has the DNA TGTGCCAGCAGCACGGGACTCCTTCTGAATACGCAGTATTTT. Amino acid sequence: CASSTGLLLNTQYF.

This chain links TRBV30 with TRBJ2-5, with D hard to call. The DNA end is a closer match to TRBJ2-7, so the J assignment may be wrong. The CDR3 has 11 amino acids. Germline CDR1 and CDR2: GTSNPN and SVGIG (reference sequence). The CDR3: CAWSAAYEQYF. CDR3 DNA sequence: TGTGCCTGGAGTGCAGCCTACGAGCAGTACTTC.

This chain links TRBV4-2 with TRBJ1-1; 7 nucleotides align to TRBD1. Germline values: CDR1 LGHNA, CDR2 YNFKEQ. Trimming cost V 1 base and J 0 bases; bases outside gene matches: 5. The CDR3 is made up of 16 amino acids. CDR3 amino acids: CASSQGRDSLNTEAFF. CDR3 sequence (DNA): TGTGCCAGCAGCCAAGGCCGGGACAGCCTGAACACTGAAGCTTTCTTT.

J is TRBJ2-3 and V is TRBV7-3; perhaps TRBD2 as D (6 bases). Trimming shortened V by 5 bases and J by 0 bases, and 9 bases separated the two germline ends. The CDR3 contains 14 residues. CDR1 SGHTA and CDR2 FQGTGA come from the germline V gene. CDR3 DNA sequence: TGTGCCAGCAGCATCGGGGGTAGCACAGATACGCAGTATTTT. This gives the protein CASSIGGSTDTQYF.

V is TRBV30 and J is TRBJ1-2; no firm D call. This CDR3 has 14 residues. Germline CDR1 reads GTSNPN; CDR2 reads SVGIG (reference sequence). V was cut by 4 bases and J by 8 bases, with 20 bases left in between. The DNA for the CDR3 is TGTGCCTGGATAGGCGGGGTTTTAGTGTACGGCTACACCTTC. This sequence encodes CAWIGGVLVYGYTF.

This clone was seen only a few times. Here the CDR3 DNA reads TGTGCCTGGAGCCTGGGACTAGCGGGAGGCGAGCAGTACTTC. Amino acid sequence: CAWSLGLAGGEQYF. V usage is TRBV30 and J usage is TRBJ2-7; 15 bases line up with TRBD2. The CDR3 totals 14 residues. The germline V gene has CDR1 GTSNPN and CDR2 SVGIG (reference sequence). After removal of 3 bases from V and 6 bases from J, the junction contained 3 bases not matched to a gene.

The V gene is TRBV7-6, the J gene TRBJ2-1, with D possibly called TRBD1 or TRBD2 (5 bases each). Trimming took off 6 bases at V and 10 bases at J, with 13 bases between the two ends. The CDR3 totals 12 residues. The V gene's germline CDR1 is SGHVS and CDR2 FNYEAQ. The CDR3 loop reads CASSQGPGEQFF. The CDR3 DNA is TGTGCCAGCAGTCAGGGACCCGGGGAGCAGTTCTTC.

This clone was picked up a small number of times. In DNA form, the CDR3 reads TGCAGCGTGCAGGGGACCTTGAACACTGAAGCTTTCTTT. Its protein product is CSVQGTLNTEAFF. The gene calls are TRBV29-1 and TRBJ1-1; D is possibly TRBD1 (6 bases). V was pared by 6 bases and J by 0 bases, with 11 bases between. This CDR3 comprises 13 residues. Per the germline V gene, CDR1 is SQVTM and CDR2 is ANQGSEA.

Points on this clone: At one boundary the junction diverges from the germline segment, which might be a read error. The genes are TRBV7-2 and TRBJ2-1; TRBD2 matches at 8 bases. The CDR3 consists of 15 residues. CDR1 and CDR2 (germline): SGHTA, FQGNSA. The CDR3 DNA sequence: TGTGCCAGCAGTTTAGGTGGGACTAGGGTGATGTCGCAGTTCTTC. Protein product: CASSLGGTRVMSQFF.

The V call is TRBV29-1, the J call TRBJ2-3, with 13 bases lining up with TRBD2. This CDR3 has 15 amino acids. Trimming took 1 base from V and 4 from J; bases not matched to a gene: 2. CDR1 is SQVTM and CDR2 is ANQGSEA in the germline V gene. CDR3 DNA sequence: TGCAGCGTTGAAGGGACTAGCGGGAGTCCAGATACGCAGTATTTT. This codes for CSVEGTSGSPDTQYF.

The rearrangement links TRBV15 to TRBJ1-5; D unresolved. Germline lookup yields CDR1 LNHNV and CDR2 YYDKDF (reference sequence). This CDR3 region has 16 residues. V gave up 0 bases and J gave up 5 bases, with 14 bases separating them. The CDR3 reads CATSRDLWGTDQPQHF. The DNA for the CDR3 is TGTGCCACCAGCAGAGATCTATGGGGAACGGATCAGCCCCAGCATTTT.

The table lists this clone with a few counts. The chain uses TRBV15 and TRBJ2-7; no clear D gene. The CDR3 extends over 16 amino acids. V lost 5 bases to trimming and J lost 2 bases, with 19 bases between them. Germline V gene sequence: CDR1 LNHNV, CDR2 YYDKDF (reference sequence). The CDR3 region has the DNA TGTGCCACCAGCCATACTTTATCTATTCTTACCTACGAGCAGTACTTC. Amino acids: CATSHTLSILTYEQYF.

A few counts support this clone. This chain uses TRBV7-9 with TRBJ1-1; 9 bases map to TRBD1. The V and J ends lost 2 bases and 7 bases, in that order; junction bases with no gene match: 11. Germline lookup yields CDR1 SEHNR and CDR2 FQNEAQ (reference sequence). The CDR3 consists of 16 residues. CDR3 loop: CASSLLGQGVRIEAFF. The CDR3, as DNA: TGTGCCAGCAGCTTATTGGGACAGGGAGTAAGGATTGAAGCTTTCTTT.

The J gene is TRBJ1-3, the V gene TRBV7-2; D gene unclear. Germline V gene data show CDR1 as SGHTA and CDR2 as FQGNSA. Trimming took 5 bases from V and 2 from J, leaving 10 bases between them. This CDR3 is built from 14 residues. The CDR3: CASSPRGTGNTIYF. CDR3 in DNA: TGTGCCAGCAGCCCACGGGGTACTGGAAACACCATATATTTT.

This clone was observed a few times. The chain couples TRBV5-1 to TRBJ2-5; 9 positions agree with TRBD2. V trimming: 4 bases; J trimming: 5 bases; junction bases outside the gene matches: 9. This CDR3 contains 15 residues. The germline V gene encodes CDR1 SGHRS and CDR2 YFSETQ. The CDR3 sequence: CASSQISGSKETQYF. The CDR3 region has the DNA TGCGCCAGCAGCCAAATTAGCGGGAGCAAGGAGACCCAGTACTTC.

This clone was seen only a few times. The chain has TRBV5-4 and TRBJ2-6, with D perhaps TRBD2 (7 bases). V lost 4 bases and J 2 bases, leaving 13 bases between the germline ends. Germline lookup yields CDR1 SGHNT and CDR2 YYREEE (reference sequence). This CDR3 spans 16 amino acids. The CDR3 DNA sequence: TGTGCCAGCAGCCCCCAAGGGGGGGCTGGGGCCAACGTCCTGACTTTC. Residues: CASSPQGGAGANVLTF.

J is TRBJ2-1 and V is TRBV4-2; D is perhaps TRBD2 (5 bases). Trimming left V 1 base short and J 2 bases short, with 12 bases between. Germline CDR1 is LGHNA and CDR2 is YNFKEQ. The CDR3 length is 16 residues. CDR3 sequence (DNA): TGTGCCAGCAGCCAAGGCACTAGTACCCCCTACAATGAGCAGTTCTTC. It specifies CASSQGTSTPYNEQFF.

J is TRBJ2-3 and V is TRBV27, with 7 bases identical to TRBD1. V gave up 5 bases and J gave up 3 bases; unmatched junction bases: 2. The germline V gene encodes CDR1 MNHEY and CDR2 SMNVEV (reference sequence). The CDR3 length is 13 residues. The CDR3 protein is CASSVTGTDTQYF. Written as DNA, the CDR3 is TGTGCCAGCAGTGTGACAGGGACAGATACGCAGTATTTT.

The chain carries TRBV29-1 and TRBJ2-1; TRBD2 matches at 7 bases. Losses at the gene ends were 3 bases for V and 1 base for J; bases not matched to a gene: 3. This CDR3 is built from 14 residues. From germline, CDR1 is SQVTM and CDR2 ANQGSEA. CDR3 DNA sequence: TGCAGCGTTGAGGCTAGCGGTTCCTACAATGAGCAGTTCTTC. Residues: CSVEASGSYNEQFF.

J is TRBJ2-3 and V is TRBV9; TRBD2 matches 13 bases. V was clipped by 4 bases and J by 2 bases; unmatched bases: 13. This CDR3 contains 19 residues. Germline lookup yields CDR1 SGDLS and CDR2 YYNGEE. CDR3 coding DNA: TGTGCCAGCAGCCCGACGACTAGCGGGAGGCCCATAGTCACAGATACGCAGTATTTT. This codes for CASSPTTSGRPIVTDTQYF. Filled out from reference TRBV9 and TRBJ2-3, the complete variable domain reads DSGVTQTPKHLITATGQRVTLRCSPRSGDLSVYWYQQSLDQGLQFLIQYYNGEERAKGNILERFSAQQFPDLHSELNLSSLELGDSALYFCASSPTTSGRPIVTDTQYFGPGTRLTVL.